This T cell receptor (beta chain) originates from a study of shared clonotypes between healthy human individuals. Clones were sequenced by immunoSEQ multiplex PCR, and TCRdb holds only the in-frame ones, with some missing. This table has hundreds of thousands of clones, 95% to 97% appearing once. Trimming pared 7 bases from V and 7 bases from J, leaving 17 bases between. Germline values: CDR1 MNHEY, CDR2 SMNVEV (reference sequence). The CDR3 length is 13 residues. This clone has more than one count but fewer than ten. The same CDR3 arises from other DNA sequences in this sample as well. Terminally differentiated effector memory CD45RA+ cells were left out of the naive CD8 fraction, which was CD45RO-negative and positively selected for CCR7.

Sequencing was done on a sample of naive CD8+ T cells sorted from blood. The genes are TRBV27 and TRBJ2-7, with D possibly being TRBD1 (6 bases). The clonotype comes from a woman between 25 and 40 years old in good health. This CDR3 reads CASKQGTGYEQYF. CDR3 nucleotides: TGTGCCAGCAAACAGGGAACCGGCTATGAGCAGTACTTC.